The 17 T cell receptor beta chains in this list originate from one sample, sequenced in a study of cytomegalovirus exposure and HLA in healthy donors. Use of 60 Vbeta and 13 Jbeta primers characterized the PCR. Generated by immunoSEQ multiplex PCR, the TCRdb table keeps only in-frame clones and is missing some. The sample lists around 170,000 clones, approximately 88% occurring once. Sequenced material: PBMCs. The receptor set was obtained from a woman between 18 and 30 years old in good health and CMV-seronegative.

The chain combines TRBV27 with TRBJ1-1; TRBD1 matches 9 bases. This CDR3 spans 16 amino acids. V lost 2 bases to trimming and J lost 4 bases; unmatched junction nucleotides: 8. Germline CDR1 MNHEY, CDR2 SMNVEV (reference sequence). CDR3 sequence: CASSLVGTGQGTEAFF. The CDR3 DNA reads TGTGCCAGCAGTTTAGTTGGGACAGGGCAGGGCACTGAAGCTTTCTTT.

This clone has a handful of counts. J is TRBJ2-5 and V is TRBV28; a weak D match, TRBD1 (7 bases). Trimming cost V 8 bases and J 11 bases, with 24 bases left between them. The CDR3 is 14 amino acids. Germline V gene data show CDR1 as MDHEN and CDR2 as SYDVKM. DNA of the CDR3: TGTGCCAGCCTATCAGGGCAGGGGGGAACTGAGCAGTACTTC. This encodes CASLSGQGGTEQYF. Complete variable domain (other parts from reference TRBV28 and TRBJ2-5): DVKVTQSSRYLVKRTGEKVFLECVQDMDHENMFWYRQDPGLGLRLIYFSYDVKMKEKGDIPEGYSVSREKKERFSLILESASTNQTSMYLCASLSGQGGTEQYFGPGTRLLVL.

J is TRBJ2-1 and V is TRBV5-5; 8 bases are shared with TRBD2. The CDR3 is made up of 15 amino acids. CDR1 is SGHKS, CDR2 YYEKEE, per germline (reference sequence). Trimming at V came to 3 bases and at J to 5 bases, leaving 7 bases not matched to a gene. This CDR3 is CASSSPGLDNNEQFF. The DNA of the CDR3 is TGTGCCAGCAGCTCACCGGGACTAGATAACAATGAGCAGTTCTTC.

This chain uses TRBV4-1 with TRBJ1-5; 9 positions match TRBD1. The trim removed 1 base at V and 8 bases at J, leaving 9 bases unmatched. Germline values: CDR1 MGHRA, CDR2 YSYEKL. The CDR3 has 16 amino acids. CDR3 coding DNA: TGCGCCAGCAGCCAAGTCCCCGGGACAGGGTGGGAGCCCCAGCATTTT. As protein: CASSQVPGTGWEPQHF.

The chain combines TRBV6-5 with TRBJ2-2; TRBD1 is a possible D gene (5 bases). The CDR3 is made up of 13 amino acids. The germline gives CDR1 MNHEY, CDR2 SVGAGI. Trimming pared 8 bases from V and 2 bases from J, leaving 9 bases between. In nucleotides, the CDR3 is TGTGCCAGCCGTGACAGTAACACCGGGGAGCTGTTTTTT. This codes for CASRDSNTGELFF.

The V call is TRBV2, the J call TRBJ1-2; D remains unclear. The CDR3 length is 12 residues. The V end was cut by 2 bases, the J end by 6 bases, with 7 bases between. From germline, CDR1 is SNHLY and CDR2 FYNNEI. The CDR3 loop is CASSETGHGYTF. DNA of the CDR3: TGTGCCAGCAGTGAAACGGGTCATGGCTACACCTTC.

This chain connects TRBV5-6 to TRBJ2-2; a weak D match, TRBD2 (6 bases). Germline CDR1 SGHDT, CDR2 YYEEEE. Trimming stripped 1 base from V and 3 bases from J, with 7 bases between. This CDR3 has 14 residues. For the CDR3, the DNA is TGTGCCAGCAGCTTGACGGGGGACACCGGGGAGCTGTTTTTT. Translated: CASSLTGDTGELFF.

This chain's CDR3 is CASSHTGGSSYNEQFF. In DNA, the CDR3 is TGTGCCAGCAGCCACACGGGGGGAAGCTCCTACAATGAGCAGTTCTTC. The V call is TRBV5-4, the J call TRBJ2-1, with 7 nucleotides matching TRBD2. CDR3 length: 16 residues. V dropped 4 bases and J dropped 0; count of bases not matched to a gene: 7. Per the germline V gene, CDR1 is SGHNT and CDR2 is YYREEE (reference sequence).

The CDR3 region has the DNA TGTGCCAGCAGCCGAGATCCCGGGACAGGGGGAAGGGAGACCCAGTACTTC. Protein: CASSRDPGTGGRETQYF. The genes are TRBV5-4 and TRBJ2-5, with 11 bases fitting TRBD1. There are 17 residues in the CDR3. Trimming at V came to 4 bases and at J to 5 bases, leaving 13 bases not matched to a gene. Germline V gene sequence: CDR1 SGHNT, CDR2 YYREEE (reference sequence).

This chain connects TRBV10-1 to TRBJ1-3; D ambiguous. CDR1 WNHNN and CDR2 SYGVQD come from the germline V gene (reference sequence). The CDR3 is made up of 13 amino acids. The germline V and J ends were trimmed by 6 bases and 0 bases, with 6 bases remaining between them. CDR3 amino acids: CASRPGSGNTIYF. The CDR3 DNA is TGCGCCAGCAGACCCGGCTCTGGAAACACCATATATTTT.

The chain employs TRBV7-9 and TRBJ2-1; no reliable D call. The ends were cut back, 1 base at V and 9 bases at J, with 7 bases in the middle. Germline V gene sequence: CDR1 SEHNR, CDR2 FQNEAQ (reference sequence). The CDR3 has 12 amino acids. The CDR3 region is CASSLGESEQFF. As DNA, the CDR3 is TGTGCCAGCAGCTTAGGTGAGAGTGAGCAGTTCTTC. Complete variable domain (other parts from reference TRBV7-9 and TRBJ2-1): DTGVSQNPRHKITKRGQNVTFRCDPISEHNRLYWYRQTLGQGPEFLTYFQNEAQLEKSRLLSDRFSAERPKGSFSTLEIQRTEQGDSAMYLCASSLGESEQFFGPGTRLTVL.

J is TRBJ2-7 and V is TRBV19, with 11 bases fitting TRBD2. The junction had 7 bases not matched to a gene; V was cut back by 9 bases and J by 3 bases. CDR1 is LNHDA, CDR2 SQIVND, per germline (reference sequence). The CDR3 loop spans 14 amino acids. CDR3 DNA sequence: TGTGCCAGCTCTAGCGGGGGGTTCTTCTACGAGCAGTACTTC. Translating it yields CASSSGGFFYEQYF.

The chain joins TRBV6-5 to TRBJ1-1; the D is unclear. The V gene lost 6 bases and the J gene lost 3 bases, with 11 bases spanning the gap. CDR1 is MNHEY and CDR2 is SVGAGI in the germline V gene. This CDR3 is built from 13 residues. CDR3 sequence: CASSIQIYTEAFF. CDR3 DNA sequence: TGTGCCAGCAGCATACAGATTTACACTGAAGCTTTCTTT.

There are a few counts of this clone. This CDR3 is CSVEKHRDTQYF. CDR3 nucleotides: TGCAGCGTTGAGAAGCACCGGGATACGCAGTATTTT. The chain uses TRBV29-1 and TRBJ2-3; D gene uncertain. The V end was cut by 3 bases, the J end by 6 bases, with 10 bases between. The CDR3 extends over 12 amino acids. The germline CDR1 and CDR2 sequences are SQVTM and ANQGSEA.

In this sample, this clone turned up once. This sequence joins TRBV10-1 and TRBJ1-1; tentative D call: TRBD1 (5 bases). Trimming removed 8 bases at V and 0 bases at J, with 19 bases between. Germline CDR1 WNHNN, CDR2 SYGVQD (reference sequence). The CDR3 covers 16 residues. DNA of the CDR3: TGCGCCAGCCCCGAATCGGGGGATACGGTGAACACTGAAGCTTTCTTT. Its protein product is CASPESGDTVNTEAFF.

The chain uses TRBV7-9 and TRBJ2-2, with 8 bases matching TRBD2. This CDR3 is built from 19 residues. From germline, CDR1 is SEHNR and CDR2 FQNEAQ (reference sequence). V dropped 1 base and J dropped 0; count of bases not matched to a gene: 10. The CDR3 is CASSLGGGSGGPNTGELFF. The CDR3 DNA follows: TGTGCCAGCAGCTTAGGCGGTGGGAGCGGGGGACCGAACACCGGGGAGCTGTTTTTT.

The chain is built from TRBV5-1 and TRBJ2-3; a possible D gene is TRBD2 (5 bases). The CDR3 covers 12 residues. V lost 3 bases, J lost 6 bases, and 8 bases lay in between. Germline CDR1 SGHRS, CDR2 YFSETQ. As DNA, the CDR3 is TGCGCCAGCAGCTGGGGAGTGGATACGCAGTATTTT. Amino acids: CASSWGVDTQYF. Together with reference TRBV5-1 and TRBJ2-3, the CDR3 gives the full variable domain: KAGVTQTPRYLIKTRGQQVTLSCSPISGHRSVSWYQQTPGQGLQFLFEYFSETQRNKGNFPGRFSGRQFSNSRSEMNVSTLELGDSALYLCASSWGVDTQYFGPGTRLTVL.